This T cell receptor (beta chain) was sequenced for a study of T cell responses to AZD1222 COVID-19 vaccine. The CDR3 covers 14 residues. Germline V lookup: CDR1 MGHRA, CDR2 YSYEKL. Trimming removed 7 bases from V and 1 base from J, with 11 bases in between. A note on this clone: Its target is unknown.

Study-level results: Spike-wide coverage was observed for vaccine-associated CD4 TCRs, with dominant responses at 160-218 and 743-854. The study reported that nearly half of spike-specific TCRs target unmutated variant regions. Donors were largely white British and mainly female; clonal diversity was possibly underestimated.

TCRdb's table, derived via immunoSEQ multiplex PCR, lists solely in-frame clones and lacks some. The profile covers 100,000 to 150,000 clones, with about 93% appearing a single time and around 5.1% taken by the ten largest. The analysis combined second doses at about 4 or about 12 weeks. The TCR was taken from an adult who received the AZD1222 COVID-19 vaccine. This specimen was peripheral blood, taken 28 days after the second AZD1222 dose. V gene TRBV4-1 combines with J gene TRBJ1-5, with unresolved D. The CDR3 sequence is CASTLGPSNQPQHF. The CDR3 DNA sequence: TGCGCCAGCACCTTAGGGCCGAGCAATCAGCCCCAGCATTTT.